What follows describes a single T cell receptor beta chain. The entry originates in a study of blood T cell repertoires in COVID-19. Overall study context: COVID-19 samples, acute and convalescent, were from the United States, Italy and Spain. PBMCs, B-cell-depleted T cells, or T cells were the source of the cDNA or gDNA that made up the material.

Germline V gene sequence: CDR1 MDHEN, CDR2 SYDVKM. The ends lost 10 bases at V and 1 base at J; junction bases unmatched: 10. This CDR3 is built from 15 residues. Profiling relied on immunoSEQ multiplex PCR, and the TCRdb table lists in-frame clones only, not all of them. Of more than 450,000 clones listed, 75% to 90% are singletons. In terms of age and location, participants ranged from roughly 18 to 95 years and lived in about 25 US areas. Assignments of participants to cohorts depended upon their own reported clinical history. Material: PBMCs or T cells enriched from blood (not recorded which). The chain is built from TRBV28 and TRBJ2-3; the match to TRBD1 covers 8 bases. The clonotype originates from a woman aged 18-30 years who had recovered from COVID-19. The CDR3 DNA is TGTGCCACCACCGGACAGGGCGGAGGCACAGATACGCAGTATTTT. Translating it yields CATTGQGGGTDTQYF.